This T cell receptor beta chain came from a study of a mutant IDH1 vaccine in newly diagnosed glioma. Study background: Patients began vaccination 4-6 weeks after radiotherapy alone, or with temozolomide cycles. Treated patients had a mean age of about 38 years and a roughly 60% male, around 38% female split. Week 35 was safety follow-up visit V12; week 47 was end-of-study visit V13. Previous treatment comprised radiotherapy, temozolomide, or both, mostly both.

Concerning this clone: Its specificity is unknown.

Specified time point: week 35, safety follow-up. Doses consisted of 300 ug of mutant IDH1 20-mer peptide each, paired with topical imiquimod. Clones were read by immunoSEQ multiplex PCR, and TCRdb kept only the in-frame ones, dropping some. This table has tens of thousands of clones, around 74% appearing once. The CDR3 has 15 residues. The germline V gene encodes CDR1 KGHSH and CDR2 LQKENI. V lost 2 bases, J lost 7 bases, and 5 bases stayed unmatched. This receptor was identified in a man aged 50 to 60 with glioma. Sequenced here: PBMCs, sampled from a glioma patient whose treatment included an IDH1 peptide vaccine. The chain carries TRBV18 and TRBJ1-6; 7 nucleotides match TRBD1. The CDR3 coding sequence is TGTGCCAGCTCACCAGGGACAGCCCTCAATTCACCCCTCCACTTT. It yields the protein CASSPGTALNSPLHF.